This TCR beta chain was retrieved from a study of vaccination and CD4 T cells after COVID-19. TCRdb re-called the PCR reads with MiXCR, one entry per CDR3 protein. The table lists roughly 30,000 distinct CDR3 sequences, 51% of them singletons. Germline assignment: CDR1 SGHRS and CDR2 YFSETQ. The CDR3 covers 11 residues. V was clipped by 0 bases and J by 7 bases, with 3 bases between them. Whole-study findings and limits: The median number of SARS-CoV-2-reactive clonotypes increased from 21 to 38, a change that did not reach significance. Spike mono-reactivity was found in 304 of the 307 vaccine-specific clones identified in convalescent patients.

This clonotype came up a few times. Its specificity is not known. Stated time point: late sampling 161 to 241 days after vaccination in three convalescent patients. The chain is built from TRBV5-1 and TRBJ2-3; D uncertain. This receptor was identified in a human donor who had recovered from COVID-19. The sample in question was CD4+ T cells from blood, obtained about 7 months after SARS-CoV-2 vaccination. The CDR3 sequence: CASSLENTQYF. The CDR3 DNA follows: TGCGCCAGCAGCTTGGAGAATACGCAGTATTTT.